This TCR beta chain was retrieved from a study of T cell responses to AZD1222 COVID-19 vaccine. Study findings and constraints: Of the AZD1222 recipients, only 6 or 7 were seropositive at baseline. Regions left unmutated in variants are reportedly the target of nearly half of spike-specific TCRs. It was only after the peak T cell response that any repertoires were sampled. When two AZD1222 doses had been given, Spike-specific TCR breadth and depth rose.

With respect to this clone: Its antigen remains unknown.

Per the germline V gene, CDR1 is SGHTA and CDR2 is FQGNSA. Trimming took 1 base from V and 4 from J, leaving 16 bases between them. The CDR3 is 17 residues long. Only in-frame clones appear in the TCRdb table, and some are missing; sequencing was by immunoSEQ multiplex PCR. The sample shows some 150,000 clones, about 93% of them seen only once. This sample comprised peripheral blood, obtained on day 0 of AZD1222 vaccination. This clonotype was obtained from an adult in good health. V is TRBV7-2 and J is TRBJ1-4; D gene ambiguous. The CDR3 region is CASSLEPQQRLNEKLFF. In DNA form, the CDR3 reads TGTGCCAGCAGCTTAGAGCCCCAACAGAGACTTAATGAAAAACTGTTTTTT.